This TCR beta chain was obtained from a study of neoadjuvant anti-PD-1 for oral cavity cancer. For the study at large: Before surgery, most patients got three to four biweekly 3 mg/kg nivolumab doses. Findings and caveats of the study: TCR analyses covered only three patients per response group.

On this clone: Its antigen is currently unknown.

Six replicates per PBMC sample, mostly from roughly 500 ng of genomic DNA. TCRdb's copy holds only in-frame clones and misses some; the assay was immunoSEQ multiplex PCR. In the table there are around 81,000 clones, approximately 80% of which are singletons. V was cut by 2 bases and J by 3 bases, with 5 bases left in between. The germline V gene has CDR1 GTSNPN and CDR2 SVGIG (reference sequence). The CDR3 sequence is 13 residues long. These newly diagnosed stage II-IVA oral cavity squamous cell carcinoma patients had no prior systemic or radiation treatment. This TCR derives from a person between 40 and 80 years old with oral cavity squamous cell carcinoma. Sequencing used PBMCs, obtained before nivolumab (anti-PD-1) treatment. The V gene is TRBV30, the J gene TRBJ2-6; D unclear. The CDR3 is CAWSSGGANVLTF. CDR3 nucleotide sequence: TGTGCCTGGAGTTCCGGTGGGGCCAACGTCCTGACTTTC.